The rows below give T cell receptor beta chains drawn from one sample of a study of regulatory T cells in long-lasting Graves disease. TCRdb reprocessed the multiplex PCR reads via MiXCR and lists one record per CDR3 protein. The sample holds about 540,000 distinct CDR3 sequences, around an eighth seen once. This sample also belongs to another study, concerning T cells in Graves' hyperthyroidism and ophthalmopathy.

The source was peripheral blood mononuclear cells (PBMCs), collected at new diagnosis, from a patient treated with antithyroid drugs. These receptors were obtained from a man aged 30-40 years with Graves disease. The conserved cysteine and the conserved F or W are not part of the CDR3 here.

V	length	J	CDR3
TRBV7-6	14	TRBJ2-3	ASSRSSGTFRDTQY
TRBV30	11	TRBJ2-7	ATESRGYHEQY
TRBV5-1	12	.	ASSREQSQETQY
TRBV12-3/TRBV12-4	12	TRBJ2-7	ASSPLEPLYEQY
TRBV11-3	12	TRBJ2-2	ASSSQDSAGELF
TRBV20-1	11	TRBJ2-7	SAKAESVSEQY
TRBV2	10	TRBJ2-1	ASSDGTREQF
TRBV7-2	13	TRBJ2-7	ASSLVTSDAYEQY
TRBV10-1	12	TRBJ2-3	ASSESDNTDTQY
TRBV19	13	TRBJ2-5	ASSIPGRGRETQY
TRBV27	9	TRBJ1-4	ATRQNEKLF
TRBV5-1	13	TRBJ1-6	ASRSGGGNLSPLH
TRBV7-2	15	TRBJ2-3	ASSLARLRPNTDTQY
TRBV6-2/TRBV6-3	14	TRBJ1-5	ASRPDRDYSNQPQH
TRBV7-9	10	TRBJ2-7	ASTRGGREQY
TRBV10-1	13	TRBJ2-1	ASSTGDPSYNEQF
TRBV6-1	12	TRBJ2-7	ASRTGLTSYEQY
TRBV10-3	10	TRBJ2-7	AISDRSYEQY
TRBV5-1	14	TRBJ2-3	ASSDRPSAGTDTQY
TRBV25-1	12	TRBJ1-4	ASSHDRLSEKLF
TRBV25-1	13	TRBJ2-3	ASSVTTGGQDTQY
TRBV5-1	13	TRBJ2-7	ASSLYSLSSYEQY